This record concerns one T cell receptor beta chain sequence. Its antigen is as yet unknown. The data were taken from a study of blood T cells in healthy people across ages. Study-level information: Template switching captured about one barcoded beta molecule per two T cells.

Then a second PCR, running about 6 to 12 cycles, was carried out with a sample-barcoded 5' primer and a J-beta primer mix. Each of the cDNA molecules was tagged by a template-switch adaptor with 12 random nucleotides. TCRdb re-analysed the 5' RACE reads in MiXCR, keeping a single row per CDR3 protein. The sample has more than 1,400,000 distinct CDR3 sequences, roughly 40% seen once. Findings of the study overall: Expanded clonotype shifts may have been confounded, as the donors had an unknown CMV status.

V dropped 8 bases and J dropped 1; count of bases not matched to a gene: 8. The germline gives CDR1 MDHEN, CDR2 SYDVKM. The CDR3 sequence is 15 residues long. This rearrangement joins TRBV28 to TRBJ1-1; TRBD1 agrees at 9 bases. The sample was blood. This clonotype originated in a woman aged 18 to 35 in good health. The CDR3 DNA sequence: TGTGCCAGCGCTTGGGACAGGGTGGCGAACACTGAAGCTTTCTTT. This codes for CASAWDRVANTEAFF.